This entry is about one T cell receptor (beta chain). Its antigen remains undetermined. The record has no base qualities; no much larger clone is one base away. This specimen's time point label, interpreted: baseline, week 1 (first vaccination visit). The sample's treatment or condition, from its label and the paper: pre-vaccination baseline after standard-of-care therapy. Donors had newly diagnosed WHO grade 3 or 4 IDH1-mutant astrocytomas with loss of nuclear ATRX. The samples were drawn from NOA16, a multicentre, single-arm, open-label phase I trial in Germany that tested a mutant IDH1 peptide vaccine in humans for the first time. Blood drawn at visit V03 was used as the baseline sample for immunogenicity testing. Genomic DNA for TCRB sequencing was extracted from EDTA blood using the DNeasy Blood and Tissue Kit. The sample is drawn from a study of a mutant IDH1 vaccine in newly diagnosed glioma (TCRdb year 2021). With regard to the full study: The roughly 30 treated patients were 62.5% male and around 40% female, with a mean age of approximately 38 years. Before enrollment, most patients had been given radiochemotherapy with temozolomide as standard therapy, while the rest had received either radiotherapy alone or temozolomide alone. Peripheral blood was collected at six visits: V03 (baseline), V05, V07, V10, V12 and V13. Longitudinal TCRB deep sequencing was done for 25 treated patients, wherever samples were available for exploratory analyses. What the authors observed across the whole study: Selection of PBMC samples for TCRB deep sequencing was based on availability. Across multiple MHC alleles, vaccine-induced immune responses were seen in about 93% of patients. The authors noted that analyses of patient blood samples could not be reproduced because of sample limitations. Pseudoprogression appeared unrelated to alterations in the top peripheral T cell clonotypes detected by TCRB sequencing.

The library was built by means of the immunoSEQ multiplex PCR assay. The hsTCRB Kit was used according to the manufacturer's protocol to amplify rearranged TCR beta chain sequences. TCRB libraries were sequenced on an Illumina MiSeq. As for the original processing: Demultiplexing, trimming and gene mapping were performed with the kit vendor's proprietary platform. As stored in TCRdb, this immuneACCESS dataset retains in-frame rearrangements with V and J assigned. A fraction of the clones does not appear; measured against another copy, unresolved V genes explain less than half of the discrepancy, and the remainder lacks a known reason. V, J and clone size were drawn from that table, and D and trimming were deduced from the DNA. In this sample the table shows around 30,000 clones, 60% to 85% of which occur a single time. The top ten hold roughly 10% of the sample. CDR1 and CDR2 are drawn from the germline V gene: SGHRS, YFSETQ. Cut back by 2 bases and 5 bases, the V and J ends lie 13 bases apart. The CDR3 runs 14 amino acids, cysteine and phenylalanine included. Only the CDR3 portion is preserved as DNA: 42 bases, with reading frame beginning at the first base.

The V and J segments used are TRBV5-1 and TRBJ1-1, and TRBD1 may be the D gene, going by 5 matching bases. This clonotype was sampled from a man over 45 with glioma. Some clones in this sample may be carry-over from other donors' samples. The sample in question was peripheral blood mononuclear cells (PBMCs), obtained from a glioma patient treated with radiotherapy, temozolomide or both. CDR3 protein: CASSLQLWGTEAFF. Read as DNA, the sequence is TGCGCCAGCAGCTTACAGCTTTGGGGGACTGAAGCTTTCTTT.